These 30 T cell receptor beta chains were all obtained from the same sample, sequenced in a study of T-cell memory formation after mild COVID-19. TCRdb ran MiXCR on the 5' RACE reads and lists one entry per CDR3 protein. The sample lists roughly 510,000 distinct CDR3 sequences, 15% to 20% occurring once. Sequencing input: PBMCs or a T cell subset sorted from them (not recorded which). The receptors stem from an adult woman who had mild COVID-19 (a few samples of this study predate the infection). Cell type and time point are not known.

CDR3 in amino acids: CASSNREDRVSYEQYF. CDR3 DNA sequence: TGTGCCAGCAGCAACCGAGAGGACAGGGTGTCCTACGAGCAGTACTTC. This chain links TRBV7-9 with TRBJ2-7, with 8 bases that match TRBD1. Germline values: CDR1 SEHNR, CDR2 FQNEAQ (reference sequence). This CDR3 comprises 16 residues. Trimming cost V 5 bases and J 1 base; bases outside gene matches: 10. The full variable domain, completed using reference TRBV7-9 and TRBJ2-7, is DTGVSQNPRHKITKRGQNVTFRCDPISEHNRLYWYRQTLGQGPEFLTYFQNEAQLEKSRLLSDRFSAERPKGSFSTLEIQRTEQGDSAMYLCASSNREDRVSYEQYFGPGTRLTVT.

This clonotype appeared a single time. This rearrangement joins TRBV7-9 to TRBJ1-5, with D possibly TRBD1 on 6 matching bases. V was clipped by 2 bases and J by 6 bases, with 17 bases between them. Germline V gene sequence: CDR1 SEHNR, CDR2 FQNEAQ (reference sequence). The CDR3 runs to 16 residues. The chain's CDR3 is CASSLSAVGAGQPQHF. The CDR3, as DNA: TGTGCCAGCAGCTTATCCGCAGTGGGGGCCGGTCAGCCCCAGCATTTT. Full variable domain (outside the CDR3, taken from reference TRBV7-9 and TRBJ1-5): DTGVSQNPRHKITKRGQNVTFRCDPISEHNRLYWYRQTLGQGPEFLTYFQNEAQLEKSRLLSDRFSAERPKGSFSTLEIQRTEQGDSAMYLCASSLSAVGAGQPQHFGDGTRLSIL.

This clonotype was observed a handful of times. This chain uses TRBV7-2 with TRBJ2-5; no clear D gene. The germline V and J ends were trimmed by 2 bases and 7 bases, with 11 bases remaining between them. Germline-derived CDR1 and CDR2 are SGHTA and FQGNSA. The CDR3 is made up of 13 amino acids. CDR3 amino acids: CASSLTTTVTQYF. DNA for the CDR3: TGTGCCAGCAGCTTAACCACAACCGTGACCCAGTACTTC.

This sequence joins TRBV7-2 and TRBJ2-3; D is perhaps TRBD1 or TRBD2 (5 bases each). The CDR3 runs 14 residues. The germline CDR1 and CDR2 sequences are SGHTA and FQGNSA. Trimming stripped 3 bases from V and 4 bases from J, with 11 bases between. As DNA, the CDR3 is TGTGCCAGCAGCTTCACGAGGGGCTCAGATACGCAGTATTTT. Translation gives CASSFTRGSDTQYF.

Only a few counts were recorded for this clonotype. The chain joins TRBV6-4 to TRBJ2-3; 15 bases agree with TRBD2. CDR3 length: 18 amino acids. Germline assignment: CDR1 MRHNA and CDR2 SNTAGT. V trimming: 6 bases; J trimming: 4 bases; junction bases outside the gene matches: 11. For the CDR3, the DNA is TGTGCCAGCAGCCAGGACGGACTAGCGGGAGGGCGTTCAGATACGCAGTATTTT. The encoded protein is CASSQDGLAGGRSDTQYF.

This clonotype appeared a few times. The chain employs TRBV20-1 and TRBJ2-4; D could derive from TRBD1 or TRBD2 (6 bases each). This CDR3 is built from 14 residues. CDR1 is DFQATT, CDR2 SNEGSKA, per germline (reference sequence). The CDR3 sequence: CSEWGAEAKNIQYF. The CDR3 DNA follows: TGCAGCGAGTGGGGGGCGGAGGCCAAAAACATTCAGTACTTC.

A few counts support this clonotype. This rearrangement joins TRBV20-1 to TRBJ2-1; unclear D gene. The length of the CDR3 is 14 residues. Trimming pared 1 base from V and 0 bases from J, leaving 7 bases between. Germline CDR1 and CDR2: DFQATT and SNEGSKA (reference sequence). The CDR3 is CSARVESSYNEQFF. The CDR3 nucleotides read TGCAGTGCTAGAGTTGAAAGCTCCTACAATGAGCAGTTCTTC.

This clonotype came up a few times. The chain combines TRBV20-1 with TRBJ2-7, with D possibly matching TRBD1 (6 bases). V gave up 7 bases and J gave up 3 bases, with 10 bases separating them. CDR1 and CDR2 (germline): DFQATT, SNEGSKA (reference sequence). The CDR3 consists of 11 residues. This CDR3 is CSGTRGYEQYF. Here the CDR3 DNA reads TGCAGTGGTACCAGGGGCTACGAGCAGTACTTC.

There are a few counts of this clonotype. The chain combines TRBV7-9 with TRBJ2-1, with 8 nucleotides matching TRBD2. Germline V gives CDR1 SEHNR, CDR2 FQNEAQ (reference sequence). The CDR3 loop spans 16 amino acids. Unmatched junction bases numbered 7, after V lost 0 bases and J lost 6 bases. DNA for the CDR3: TGTGCCAGCAGCTTAGCCGGAGCGGGAGTAGCCAATGAGCAGTTCTTC. Its protein is CASSLAGAGVANEQFF.

This rearrangement joins TRBV9 to TRBJ2-7, with D tentatively TRBD1 (6 bases). Germline values: CDR1 SGDLS, CDR2 YYNGEE. The CDR3 totals 15 residues. The germline V and J ends were trimmed by 0 bases and 6 bases, with 16 bases remaining between them. For the CDR3, the DNA is TGTGCCAGCAGCGTAGAAGGCCAGGGGCGGGCCGAGCAGTACTTC. Translation gives CASSVEGQGRAEQYF. Based on the CDR3 plus reference TRBV9 and TRBJ2-7, the full variable domain is DSGVTQTPKHLITATGQRVTLRCSPRSGDLSVYWYQQSLDQGLQFLIQYYNGEERAKGNILERFSAQQFPDLHSELNLSSLELGDSALYFCASSVEGQGRAEQYFGPGTRLTVT.

The chain carries TRBV30 and TRBJ2-5, with D hard to call. CDR1 GTSNPN and CDR2 SVGIG come from the germline V gene (reference sequence). The CDR3 is 12 residues long. Trimming pared 1 base from V and 5 bases from J, leaving 8 bases between. This CDR3 reads CAWSEEGETQYF. DNA of the CDR3: TGTGCCTGGAGTGAGGAAGGGGAGACCCAGTACTTC.

This clonotype was detected only a few times. The chain is built from TRBV7-9 and TRBJ1-2; the D is unclear. This CDR3 is built from 13 residues. Trimming left V 1 base short and J 6 bases short, with 9 bases between. Germline V gives CDR1 SEHNR, CDR2 FQNEAQ (reference sequence). In DNA form, the CDR3 reads TGTGCCAGCAGCTTAGGGTCCGGGGATGGCTACACCTTC. Translation gives CASSLGSGDGYTF. Using reference TRBV7-9 and TRBJ1-2 for the parts outside the CDR3, the full variable domain is DTGVSQNPRHKITKRGQNVTFRCDPISEHNRLYWYRQTLGQGPEFLTYFQNEAQLEKSRLLSDRFSAERPKGSFSTLEIQRTEQGDSAMYLCASSLGSGDGYTFGSGTRLTVV.

This clonotype turned up a few times. This rearrangement joins TRBV30 to TRBJ1-1, with D maybe TRBD1 (5 bases). Germline CDR1 reads GTSNPN; CDR2 reads SVGIG (reference sequence). V lost 3 bases and J 1 base, leaving 18 bases between the germline ends. The CDR3 runs to 16 residues. The CDR3 loop is CAWSVWSSRANTEAFF. The CDR3 DNA follows: TGTGCCTGGAGCGTGTGGTCCTCCAGGGCGAACACTGAAGCTTTCTTT. The full variable domain, rest sourced from reference TRBV30 and TRBJ1-1, is SQTIHQWPATLVQPVGSPLSLECTVEGTSNPNLYWYRQAAGRGLQLLFYSVGIGQISSEVPQNLSASRPQDRQFILSSKKLLLSDSGFYLCAWSVWSSRANTEAFFGQGTRLTVV.

This clonotype was seen more than once but under ten times. J is TRBJ1-2 and V is TRBV7-9; a weak D match, TRBD1 (6 bases). V shed 3 bases and J shed 4 bases, with 15 bases lying between them. The CDR3 covers 15 residues. CDR1 is SEHNR and CDR2 is FQNEAQ in the germline V gene (reference sequence). CDR3 sequence (DNA): TGTGCCAGCAGCTTCGTCTCTGGGGGGCCCTATGGCTACACCTTC. Residues: CASSFVSGGPYGYTF.

This clonotype has ten or more counts. A read error may produce the germline difference seen at one junction end. The rearrangement links TRBV5-1 to TRBJ2-7; possibly TRBD1 for D (5 bases). This CDR3 contains 12 residues. Germline V gene sequence: CDR1 SGHRS, CDR2 YFSETQ. The CDR3 coding sequence is TGTGCCAGCAGCTTGGACAACTACGAGCAGTACTTC. Encoded protein: CASSLDNYEQYF. The full variable domain, with the rest looked up from reference TRBV5-1 and TRBJ2-7, is KAGVTQTPRYLIKTRGQQVTLSCSPISGHRSVSWYQQTPGQGLQFLFEYFSETQRNKGNFPGRFSGRQFSNSRSEMNVSTLELGDSALYLCASSLDNYEQYFGPGTRLTVT.

This sequence joins TRBV4-1 and TRBJ2-7, with D hard to call. CDR1 and CDR2 (germline): MGHRA, YSYEKL. The CDR3 is 15 residues long. V lost 1 base and J lost 4, with 14 bases in between. CDR3 region: CASSQVPRVQYEQYF. In DNA, the CDR3 is TGCGCCAGCAGCCAAGTACCTAGGGTCCAATACGAGCAGTACTTC.

This clonotype was seen only a few times. J is TRBJ2-7 and V is TRBV27, with TRBD2 matching over 7 bases. Germline V lookup: CDR1 MNHEY, CDR2 SMNVEV (reference sequence). With 1 base clipped from V and 3 bases from J, the junction kept 6 bases outside the gene matches. This CDR3 is 15 amino acids long. Here the CDR3 reads CASSLYSGELYEQYF. CDR3 bases: TGTGCCAGCAGTTTATACAGCGGGGAACTCTACGAGCAGTACTTC.

As concerns this clonotype: Its ends do not fully match the called genes, so a read error is possible. The rearrangement joins TRBV29-1 to TRBJ2-1; a weak D match, TRBD1 (5 bases). The germline CDR1 and CDR2 sequences are SQVTM and ANQGSEA. This CDR3 region has 10 residues. The CDR3 coding sequence is TGCAGCGTTGAAACCACAGGATGGATCTTC. Amino acids: CSVETTGWIF.

V usage is TRBV19 and J usage is TRBJ2-1; D possibly corresponds to TRBD2 (6 bases). CDR1 is LNHDA, CDR2 SQIVND, per germline (reference sequence). Trimming removed 10 bases at V and 9 bases at J, with 19 bases between. The CDR3 is 13 amino acids. CDR3 amino acids: CATLGGWMSEQFF. In nucleotides, the CDR3 is TGTGCCACCCTCGGAGGGTGGATGAGTGAGCAGTTCTTC.

This clonotype was counted ten times or more. The chain combines TRBV7-3 with TRBJ2-3; a weak D match, TRBD2 (6 bases). The CDR3 length is 15 residues. The germline CDR1 and CDR2 sequences are SGHTA and FQGTGA. V was pared by 3 bases and J by 0 bases, with 10 bases between. The chain's CDR3 is CASSLARGSTDTQYF. Here the CDR3 DNA reads TGTGCCAGCAGCTTGGCACGGGGGAGCACAGATACGCAGTATTTT. Complete variable domain (other parts from reference TRBV7-3 and TRBJ2-3): GAGVSQTPSNKVTEKGKYVELRCDPISGHTALYWYRQSLGQGPEFLIYFQGTGAADDSGLPNDRFFAVRPEGSVSTLKIQRTERGDSAVYLCASSLARGSTDTQYFGPGTRLTVL.

This clonotype was found a few times. The V gene is TRBV7-9, the J gene TRBJ2-3; tentatively, D is TRBD2 (6 bases). CDR1 and CDR2 from the germline V gene are SEHNR and FQNEAQ (reference sequence). V lost 7 bases and J 6 bases, leaving 20 bases between the germline ends. This CDR3 is 15 amino acids long. The CDR3 reads CASIPLEEGRDTQYF. Here the CDR3 DNA reads TGTGCCAGCATCCCGCTTGAGGAGGGACGGGATACGCAGTATTTT.

V gene TRBV7-6 combines with J gene TRBJ2-1; 14 nucleotides match TRBD2. This CDR3 has 17 residues. The trim removed 5 bases at V and 3 bases at J, leaving 6 bases unmatched. Germline V gives CDR1 SGHVS, CDR2 FNYEAQ. CDR3 coding DNA: TGTGCCAGCAGCGGCGGGACTAGCGGGGGATACTACAATGAGCAGTTCTTC. Translation: CASSGGTSGGYYNEQFF. Together with reference TRBV7-6 and TRBJ2-1, the CDR3 gives the full variable domain: GAGVSQSPRYKVTKRGQDVALRCDPISGHVSLYWYRQALGQGPEFLTYFNYEAQQDKSGLPNDRFSAERPEGSISTLTIQRTEQRDSAMYRCASSGGTSGGYYNEQFFGPGTRLTVL.

The sample holds a few counts of this clonotype. V is TRBV12-3 or TRBV12-4 and J is TRBJ2-1, with 9 positions matching TRBD2. The CDR3 length is 15 residues. V trimming: 4 bases; J trimming: 4 bases; junction bases outside the gene matches: 5. In DNA, the CDR3 is TGTGCCAGCAGTTCCGGGACTAGCATATACAATGAGCAGTTCTTC. It translates to CASSSGTSIYNEQFF.

The J gene is TRBJ2-7, the V gene TRBV12-3 or TRBV12-4; 7 nucleotides align to TRBD1. This CDR3 contains 14 residues. The V segment lost 6 bases and the J segment 2 bases; nucleotides outside the gene matches: 7. For the CDR3, the DNA is TGTGCCAGCAGCCGACAGGGTGGACCCTACGAGCAGTACTTC. Amino acids: CASSRQGGPYEQYF.

This clonotype was picked up many times. The rearrangement uses TRBV7-9 and TRBJ2-3; D is perhaps TRBD1 or TRBD2 (5 bases each). V was trimmed by 8 bases and J by 6 bases, leaving 24 bases between them. The CDR3 is 16 residues long. Germline CDR1 SEHNR, CDR2 FQNEAQ (reference sequence). This chain's CDR3 is CASRHLKGQGEDTQYF. The CDR3 DNA follows: TGTGCCAGCCGACACCTTAAGGGGCAAGGGGAGGATACGCAGTATTTT.

In its sample, this clonotype was seen many times. The rearrangement links TRBV3-1 to TRBJ2-2; D tentatively reads TRBD1 or TRBD2 (5 bases each). This CDR3 spans 14 amino acids. The V end lost 4 bases, the J end lost 2 bases, and 8 bases lay between the germline ends. CDR1 LGHDT and CDR2 YNNKEL come from the germline V gene (reference sequence). The CDR3 DNA reads as TGTGCCAGCAGCCGGGACCTTAACACCGGGGAGCTGTTTTTT. Protein: CASSRDLNTGELFF.

This clonotype came up a few times. V and J are TRBV29-1 and TRBJ2-3, with a tentative D call TRBD1 (5 bases). Germline V lookup: CDR1 SQVTM, CDR2 ANQGSEA. With 6 bases removed from V and 4 bases from J, the gap between germline ends came to 8 bases. This CDR3 has 11 residues. CDR3 residues: CSVAGSDTQYF. The CDR3, as DNA: TGCAGCGTGGCAGGGTCAGATACGCAGTATTTT.

This clonotype showed up just a few times. The chain recombines TRBV20-1 with TRBJ1-5; 10 bases line up with TRBD1. The germline CDR1 and CDR2 sequences are DFQATT and SNEGSKA (reference sequence). The CDR3 contains 13 residues. The V gene end was trimmed by 5 bases and the J gene end by 7 bases; junction bases not matched to a gene: 5. This chain's CDR3 is CSAFRDRGQPQHF. For the CDR3, the DNA is TGCAGTGCTTTCCGGGACAGGGGCCAGCCCCAGCATTTT.

This clonotype was detected only once. The V gene is TRBV5-1, the J gene TRBJ1-4; no clear D gene. The CDR3 spans 11 residues. Deletions cut 0 bases from V and 10 bases from J, with 4 bases between. Germline lookup yields CDR1 SGHRS and CDR2 YFSETQ. CDR3 loop: CASSLAGKLFF. As DNA, the CDR3 is TGCGCCAGCAGCTTGGCGGGAAAACTGTTTTTT.

This sequence joins TRBV15 and TRBJ2-3; D may be TRBD1 (6 bases). Per the germline V gene, CDR1 is LNHNV and CDR2 is YYDKDF (reference sequence). V was clipped by 7 bases and J by 1 base, with 9 bases between them. The CDR3 is 13 amino acids. CDR3 amino acids: CATTHRGTDTQYF. CDR3 DNA sequence: TGTGCCACCACCCACAGGGGCACAGATACGCAGTATTTT.